These 27 T cell receptor beta chains originate from one sample sequenced in a study of cytomegalovirus exposure and HLA in healthy donors. Both 60 Vbeta primers and 13 Jbeta primers went into the PCR. Produced via immunoSEQ multiplex PCR; TCRdb's table is partial and in-frame only. The repertoire holds 150,000 to 200,000 clones, with roughly 78% as singletons. Material: PBMCs. All receptors derive from a woman in her 50s in good health and CMV-seropositive.

The V call is TRBV5-1, the J call TRBJ2-2; 8 nucleotides agree with TRBD2. J gave up 4 bases and V 3 bases, and 8 bases lay outside the gene matches. This CDR3 has 16 amino acids. CDR1 is SGHRS, CDR2 YFSETQ, per germline. The CDR3 bases are TGCGCCAGCAGCTCCCTTGACGGGGGGGCCACCGGGGAGCTGTTTTTT. Translating gives CASSSLDGGATGELFF.

The chain recombines TRBV7-9 with TRBJ2-3; D not resolved. The CDR3 totals 15 residues. V shed 5 bases and J shed 1 base, with 13 bases lying between them. CDR1 is SEHNR, CDR2 FQNEAQ, per germline (reference sequence). The CDR3 nucleotides are TGTGCCAGCAGCCCCGCCCGACTCCGCACAGATACGCAGTATTTT. Translated: CASSPARLRTDTQYF.

This rearrangement joins TRBV6-1 to TRBJ1-5; D not certain. Trimming left V 3 bases short and J 6 bases short, with 9 bases between. The V gene's germline CDR1 is MNHNS and CDR2 SASEGT. The CDR3 length is 13 residues. The CDR3 region has the DNA TGTGCCAGCAGTGATTACTACTCTCAGCCCCAGCATTTT. Its translation is CASSDYYSQPQHF.

About this clone: Other nucleotide sequences in the sample specify the same CDR3. This rearrangement joins TRBV5-1 to TRBJ1-1; 7 bases match TRBD1. V lost 4 bases to trimming and J lost 1 base; unmatched junction nucleotides: 7. The germline V gene encodes CDR1 SGHRS and CDR2 YFSETQ. This CDR3 is built from 15 residues. The CDR3 protein is CASSANRGGNTEAFF. The CDR3 DNA follows: TGCGCCAGCAGCGCGAACAGGGGAGGGAACACTGAAGCTTTCTTT.

The CDR3 nucleotides are TGTGCCAGCAGTTACAGGGATCCCTCCTATGGCTACACCTTC. Protein product: CASSYRDPSYGYTF. The chain has TRBV25-1 and TRBJ1-2, with D possibly matching TRBD1 (6 bases). The CDR3 is 14 amino acids. The germline CDR1 and CDR2 sequences are MGHDK and SYGVNS. Trimming shortened V by 5 bases and J by 4 bases, and 14 bases separated the two germline ends.

CDR3 DNA: TGCGCCAGCAGCGTAAGGGGGGAGGGCTACGAGCAGTACTTC. It is translated as CASSVRGEGYEQYF. The gene calls are TRBV5-1 and TRBJ2-7; a weak D match, TRBD2 (7 bases). Trimming stripped 4 bases from V and 3 bases from J, with 14 bases between. This CDR3 spans 14 amino acids. Germline values: CDR1 SGHRS, CDR2 YFSETQ.

This sequence joins TRBV14 and TRBJ2-1; no definite D call. The V gene lost 5 bases and the J gene lost 0 bases, with 14 bases spanning the gap. CDR1 and CDR2 from the germline V gene are SGHDN and FVKESK. The CDR3 extends over 16 amino acids. The CDR3 sequence: CASSFPGSSSYNEQFF. CDR3 DNA: TGTGCCAGCAGCTTCCCCGGGTCGAGCTCCTACAATGAGCAGTTCTTC. Supplemented by reference TRBV14 and TRBJ2-1, the full variable domain reads EAGVTQFPSHSVIEKGQTVTLRCDPISGHDNLYWYRRVMGKEIKFLLHFVKESKQDESGMPNNRFLAERTGGTYSTLKVQPAELEDSGVYFCASSFPGSSSYNEQFFGPGTRLTVL.

The J gene is TRBJ2-5, the V gene TRBV15; 10 positions match TRBD1. The V gene end was trimmed by 8 bases and the J gene end by 0 bases; junction bases not matched to a gene: 6. The CDR3 is 15 residues long. The germline V gene encodes CDR1 LNHNV and CDR2 YYDKDF (reference sequence). CDR3 residues: CATLPGTGDQETQYF. CDR3 coding DNA: TGTGCCACCTTACCCGGGACAGGGGACCAAGAGACCCAGTACTTC.

This sequence joins TRBV7-3 and TRBJ2-5, with TRBD2 matching over 10 bases. Per germline, CDR1 SGHTA and CDR2 FQGTGA. The CDR3 covers 14 residues. V lost 5 bases and J lost 4; bases outside the gene matches: 4. CDR3 sequence: CASSASGGGETQYF. The CDR3 bases are TGTGCCAGCAGCGCTAGCGGGGGCGGAGAGACCCAGTACTTC.

This chain joins TRBV29-1 and TRBJ2-7, with 10 bases that match TRBD1. CDR1 and CDR2 from the germline V gene are SQVTM and ANQGSEA. V shed 5 bases and J 7 bases; nucleotides not matched to a gene: 8. This CDR3 has 13 residues. CDR3: CSVTGTGVKEQYF. In DNA form, the CDR3 reads TGCAGCGTTACCGGGACAGGGGTTAAGGAGCAGTACTTC.

This clone was recorded a few times. The chain links TRBV19 to TRBJ1-2; 8 bases match TRBD1. Trimming cost V 8 bases and J 4 bases; bases outside gene matches: 3. CDR3 length: 12 residues. Germline CDR1 reads LNHDA; CDR2 reads SQIVND (reference sequence). For the CDR3, the DNA is TGTGCCAGTGCTGGACAGGGCTATGGCTACACCTTC. It encodes CASAGQGYGYTF.

This chain joins TRBV5-1 and TRBJ1-2; the D gene is possibly TRBD1 (5 bases). The germline V gene has CDR1 SGHRS and CDR2 YFSETQ. The CDR3 sequence is 14 residues long. The ends were cut back, 0 bases at V and 3 bases at J, with 9 bases in the middle. CDR3 region: CASSLGGRDYGYTF. CDR3 DNA sequence: TGCGCCAGCAGCTTGGGAGGCAGGGACTATGGCTACACCTTC. Filled out from reference TRBV5-1 and TRBJ1-2, the complete variable domain reads KAGVTQTPRYLIKTRGQQVTLSCSPISGHRSVSWYQQTPGQGLQFLFEYFSETQRNKGNFPGRFSGRQFSNSRSEMNVSTLELGDSALYLCASSLGGRDYGYTFGSGTRLTVV.

To note about this clone: The same CDR3 is also encoded by other DNA sequences in this sample. The chain employs TRBV5-1 and TRBJ2-1; D is possibly TRBD1 (5 bases). This CDR3 has 15 residues. Deletions cut 1 base from V and 0 bases from J, with 8 bases between. From germline, CDR1 is SGHRS and CDR2 YFSETQ. Here the CDR3 reads CASSLQGGSYNEQFF. CDR3 DNA: TGCGCCAGCAGCTTGCAGGGCGGCTCCTACAATGAGCAGTTCTTC.

This clone was observed once. V usage is TRBV5-1 and J usage is TRBJ2-5, with unresolved D. Looked up from germline, CDR1 is SGHRS and CDR2 is YFSETQ. The CDR3 runs 11 residues. Trimming took off 5 bases at V and 2 bases at J, with 4 bases between the two ends. The CDR3 sequence: CASRAQETQYF. The CDR3, as DNA: TGCGCCAGCAGAGCGCAAGAGACCCAGTACTTC.

CDR3 in DNA: TGTGCCAGCAGCTTAGGGGGGACTAGCGACGACGAGCAGTACTTC. It encodes CASSLGGTSDDEQYF. J is TRBJ2-7 and V is TRBV7-3, with TRBD2 matching over 10 bases. CDR3 length: 15 amino acids. Germline V gene data show CDR1 as SGHTA and CDR2 as FQGTGA. Germline trimming cut 2 bases from V and 5 bases from J; bases unmatched to any gene: 6.

A single count supports this clone. The genes are TRBV7-2 and TRBJ1-4, with 7 bases that match TRBD1. This CDR3 spans 12 amino acids. J gave up 13 bases and V 5 bases, and 7 bases lay outside the gene matches. Germline V lookup: CDR1 SGHTA, CDR2 FQGNSA. The CDR3 nucleotides are TGTGCCAGCAGCCCGACAGGGAAGGCACTGTTTTTT. It specifies CASSPTGKALFF.

Comment on this clone: The final CDR3 position lacks the conserved phenylalanine or tryptophan, pointing to a likely read error. The rearrangement links TRBV5-6 to TRBJ1-3; 7 bases are shared with TRBD1. The CDR3 is 14 amino acids. V shed 3 bases and J 2 bases; nucleotides not matched to a gene: 2. The germline V gene encodes CDR1 SGHDT and CDR2 YYEEEE. CDR3 region: CASSSTGAGNTIYS. CDR3 nucleotides: TGTGCCAGCAGCTCCACAGGGGCTGGAAACACCATATATTCT.

This clone came up a few times. The CDR3 DNA sequence: TGTGCCAGCAGCTTAGCCCCGGGACAGGGGGCCACTGAAGCTTTCTTT. It specifies CASSLAPGQGATEAFF. The chain joins TRBV7-9 to TRBJ1-1, with 12 bases matching TRBD1. Per the germline V gene, CDR1 is SEHNR and CDR2 is FQNEAQ (reference sequence). V trimming: 0 bases; J trimming: 4 bases; junction bases outside the gene matches: 3. This CDR3 region has 16 residues.

The gene calls are TRBV11-1 and TRBJ2-3; D is undetermined. The CDR3 consists of 12 residues. Germline CDR1 reads SGHAT; CDR2 reads FQDESV (reference sequence). V lost 7 bases to trimming and J lost 0 bases, with 5 bases between them. CDR3 sequence: CASTQSTDTQYF. The CDR3 nucleotides are TGTGCCAGCACCCAGAGCACAGATACGCAGTATTTT.

The rearrangement uses TRBV6-1 and TRBJ2-7, with D hard to call. Germline CDR1 reads MNHNS; CDR2 reads SASEGT. This CDR3 is 15 amino acids long. V shed 2 bases and J shed 3 bases, with 14 bases lying between them. Here the CDR3 DNA reads TGTGCCAGCAGTGAATTTCATACTGGAGACTACGAGCAGTACTTC. Amino acids: CASSEFHTGDYEQYF.

This clone showed up just a few times. The chain uses TRBV7-9 and TRBJ1-5; 8 bases align to TRBD1. Per the germline V gene, CDR1 is SEHNR and CDR2 is FQNEAQ (reference sequence). CDR3 length equals 19 residues. The V gene end was trimmed by 1 base and the J gene end by 0 bases; junction bases not matched to a gene: 11. CDR3 region: CASSLVKTGVPYSNQPQHF. The CDR3 region has the DNA TGTGCCAGCAGCTTAGTGAAGACAGGGGTACCCTATAGCAATCAGCCCCAGCATTTT.

This clone was counted once. The CDR3 protein is CASSPQGQPQHF. In DNA, the CDR3 is TGTGCCAGCAGCCCCCAGGGACAGCCCCAGCATTTT. This chain joins TRBV2 and TRBJ1-5, with D possibly TRBD1 on 5 matching bases. Germline-derived CDR1 and CDR2 are SNHLY and FYNNEI. Trimming shortened V by 6 bases and J by 7 bases, and 10 bases separated the two germline ends. This CDR3 contains 12 residues.

The chain employs TRBV5-6 and TRBJ1-2, with 8 bases fitting TRBD1. J lost 0 bases, V lost 4 bases, and 11 bases had no gene match. CDR3 length: 17 amino acids. The V gene's germline CDR1 is SGHDT and CDR2 YYEEEE. The CDR3 DNA reads as TGTGCCAGCAGCCTAGGGGGACAGGCCTTAGCTAACTATGGCTACACCTTC. Amino acids: CASSLGGQALANYGYTF.

The rearrangement links TRBV4-2 to TRBJ2-2, with D possibly TRBD1 on 6 matching bases. The V gene's germline CDR1 is LGHNA and CDR2 YNFKEQ. The CDR3 has 16 residues. The ends were cut back, 4 bases at V and 5 bases at J, with 17 bases in the middle. In DNA, the CDR3 is TGTGCCAGCAGCCCTAATGGCAGGGGTACGACCGGGGAGCTGTTTTTT. Translating it yields CASSPNGRGTTGELFF.

The chain employs TRBV10-3 and TRBJ2-1; 15 nucleotides line up with TRBD2. Germline CDR1 reads ENHRY; CDR2 reads SYGVKD. This CDR3 is 16 amino acids long. V shed 1 base and J 10 bases; nucleotides not matched to a gene: 5. The CDR3 nucleotides read TGTGCCATCAGTGAGTTTCCGGGACTAGCGGGGGGCGAGCAGTTCTTC. Translating gives CAISEFPGLAGGEQFF.

The J gene is TRBJ1-2, the V gene TRBV6-1; D is perhaps TRBD1 (6 bases). Germline V lookup: CDR1 MNHNS, CDR2 SASEGT. The V and J ends lost 6 bases and 7 bases respectively, with 15 bases between them. CDR3 length equals 13 residues. CDR3 sequence: CASRGTPFGGYTF. CDR3 sequence (DNA): TGTGCCAGCAGGGGGACACCGTTTGGTGGCTACACCTTC.

This clone occurred a few times. The chain combines TRBV7-6 with TRBJ2-3, with 8 positions matching TRBD2. This CDR3 has 17 amino acids. The germline CDR1 and CDR2 sequences are SGHVS and FNYEAQ. Trimming at V came to 5 bases and at J to 1 base, leaving 11 bases not matched to a gene. CDR3 region: CASSPTPRGARTDTQYF. The DNA for the CDR3 is TGTGCCAGCAGCCCCACCCCGCGGGGGGCCCGCACAGATACGCAGTATTTT.